The 19 T cell receptor beta chains in this list originate from one sample, sequenced in a study of blood T cells in healthy people across ages. Combining a sample-barcoded 5' primer with a J-beta primer mix, a second PCR ran for about 6 to 11 cycles. From the 5' RACE reads, TCRdb called clonotypes with MiXCR, one entry per CDR3 protein. Here the sample spans 700,000 or so distinct CDR3 sequences, 22% being singletons. Sequences were obtained from blood. The receptors come from an older man in good health.

This chain connects TRBV19 to TRBJ1-2; D ambiguous. V was pared by 1 base and J by 1 base, with 10 bases between. Per the germline V gene, CDR1 is LNHDA and CDR2 is SQIVND (reference sequence). There are 15 residues in the CDR3. CDR3 protein: CASSIVQHVNYGYTF. The DNA of the CDR3 is TGTGCCAGTAGTATAGTCCAACACGTTAACTATGGCTACACCTTC. Based on the CDR3 plus reference TRBV19 and TRBJ1-2, the full variable domain is DGGITQSPKYLFRKEGQNVTLSCEQNLNHDAMYWYRQDPGQGLRLIYYSQIVNDFQKGDIAEGYSVSREKKESFPLTVTSAQKNPTAFYLCASSIVQHVNYGYTFGSGTRLTVV.

This clonotype occurred many times. The rearrangement uses TRBV12-5 and TRBJ2-1; D is uncertain. This CDR3 is built from 10 residues. The V end lost 5 bases, the J end lost 6 bases, and 2 bases lay between the germline ends. Germline values: CDR1 LGHNT, CDR2 FRNRAP. DNA for the CDR3: TGTGCTAGTGGTGTCAATGAGCAGTTCTTC. It is translated as CASGVNEQFF.

V and J are TRBV5-8 and TRBJ1-5, with a weak D call TRBD1 (5 bases). Germline V gene lookup returns CDR1 SGHTS and CDR2 YDEGEE. V was cut by 2 bases and J by 1 base, with 22 bases left in between. The CDR3 is 19 residues long. The CDR3 region has the DNA TGTGCCAGCAGCTTAAGTGTGTGGTTTGGGGGGATAAGCAATCAGCCCCAGCATTTT. Its protein is CASSLSVWFGGISNQPQHF.

The rearrangement joins TRBV5-1 to TRBJ1-4, with D perhaps matching TRBD1 (6 bases). The CDR3 contains 15 residues. Between the trimmed V and J ends, which lost 1 base and 5 bases, there was a span of 12 bases. CDR1 and CDR2 from the germline V gene are SGHRS and YFSETQ. The CDR3 reads CASSLNGGPNEKLFF. The CDR3 DNA sequence: TGCGCCAGCAGCTTGAATGGGGGGCCGAATGAAAAACTGTTTTTT.

This chain uses TRBV7-9 with TRBJ1-3; weak D call: TRBD1 (6 bases). CDR3 size: 15 residues. CDR1 and CDR2 (germline): SEHNR, FQNEAQ (reference sequence). Trimming took 5 bases from V and 4 from J, leaving 15 bases between them. This CDR3 reads CASSPPDRYGNTIYF. The CDR3 coding sequence is TGTGCCAGCAGCCCCCCGGACAGATACGGAAACACCATATATTTT.

This sequence joins TRBV12-3 or TRBV12-4 and TRBJ2-1, with D perhaps TRBD2 (5 bases). This CDR3 comprises 16 residues. Trimming shortened V by 7 bases and J by 6 bases, and 22 bases separated the two germline ends. The CDR3 loop is CASNVYGENRPNEQFF. Here the CDR3 DNA reads TGTGCCAGCAACGTCTATGGGGAGAATAGGCCCAATGAGCAGTTCTTC.

The chain couples TRBV18 to TRBJ1-2; 9 bases line up with TRBD1. This CDR3 has 15 amino acids. J was trimmed by 7 bases and V by 3 bases; bases with no gene match: 9. Germline values: CDR1 KGHSH, CDR2 LQKENI. The CDR3 sequence is CASSPSGTGSFGYTF. The CDR3 bases are TGTGCCAGCTCACCGTCCGGGACAGGGAGTTTTGGCTACACCTTC.

This clonotype showed up just a few times. V usage is TRBV29-1 and J usage is TRBJ2-1; tentative D call: TRBD2 (7 bases). The CDR3 covers 13 residues. CDR1 SQVTM and CDR2 ANQGSEA come from the germline V gene. CDR3 loop: CGGGYFPNNEQFF. CDR3 DNA: TGCGGCGGGGGCTACTTCCCTAACAATGAGCAGTTCTTC.

The gene calls are TRBV6-2 or TRBV6-3 and TRBJ1-2; D not resolved. The V gene's germline CDR1 is MNHEY and CDR2 SVGEGT. There are 13 residues in the CDR3. Trimming left V 9 bases short and J 0 bases short, with 11 bases between. The CDR3 DNA sequence: TGTGCCAGTAGGACGGCCACTAACTATGGCTACACCTTC. Its translation: CASRTATNYGYTF.

As to this clonotype: This CDR3 fails to terminate in the conserved phenylalanine or tryptophan, so it likely reflects a read error. J is TRBJ2-5 and V is TRBV28; D is unclear. CDR1 is MDHEN, CDR2 SYDVKM, per germline. The CDR3 runs to 11 residues. V lost 7 bases and J 10 bases, leaving 13 bases between the germline ends. The CDR3 reads CASKITWDQYL. CDR3 coding DNA: TGTGCCAGCAAAATTACCTGGGACCAGTACTTG.

V is TRBV20-1 and J is TRBJ2-5; maybe TRBD1 (6 bases). The V gene's germline CDR1 is DFQATT and CDR2 SNEGSKA (reference sequence). The CDR3 sequence is 12 residues long. CDR3 region: CSWTEGSETQYF. The CDR3 DNA sequence: TGCAGCTGGACAGAGGGGTCAGAGACCCAGTACTTC.

The rearrangement links TRBV5-1 to TRBJ2-1; TRBD2 matches 10 bases. With V trimmed by 3 bases and J by 6 bases, 15 bases remained unmatched. Germline CDR1 SGHRS, CDR2 YFSETQ. The CDR3 contains 18 residues. CDR3 amino acids: CASSSPQNSGRAINEQFF. Written as DNA, the CDR3 is TGCGCCAGCAGCTCCCCTCAGAACAGCGGGAGGGCCATCAATGAGCAGTTCTTC.

The chain employs TRBV11-2 and TRBJ2-3, with TRBD2 as a possible D gene (5 bases). The CDR3 is made up of 15 amino acids. Trimming removed 7 bases at V and 1 base at J, with 15 bases between. Germline assignment: CDR1 SGHAT and CDR2 FQNNGV. The CDR3 sequence: CASNTPDWGTDTQYF. Here the CDR3 DNA reads TGTGCCAGCAACACCCCGGACTGGGGCACAGATACGCAGTATTTT.

The genes are TRBV5-1 and TRBJ1-3; D perhaps matches TRBD1 (6 bases). Germline V lookup: CDR1 SGHRS, CDR2 YFSETQ. Trimming shortened V by 4 bases and J by 9 bases, and 14 bases separated the two germline ends. CDR3 length equals 13 residues. CDR3: CASSPRQDGTIYF. The CDR3 region has the DNA TGCGCCAGCAGCCCTCGACAGGATGGCACCATATATTTT.

This clonotype has more than one count but fewer than ten. The rearrangement links TRBV20-1 to TRBJ2-3; the D gene is possibly TRBD1 (5 bases). The germline CDR1 and CDR2 sequences are DFQATT and SNEGSKA (reference sequence). CDR3 size: 15 residues. The ends were cut back, 5 bases at V and 8 bases at J, with 23 bases in the middle. The CDR3 region has the DNA TGCAGTGCTGCCGACATGCAGGGTCCTTATGGTACGCAGTATTTT. Residues: CSAADMQGPYGTQYF.

The chain is built from TRBV2 and TRBJ2-7; 13 nucleotides line up with TRBD2. V gave up 4 bases and J gave up 4 bases; unmatched junction bases: 4. CDR3 size: 15 residues. Germline lookup yields CDR1 SNHLY and CDR2 FYNNEI. The CDR3 DNA sequence: TGTGCCAGCAGTGGGGGACTAGCGGGGCCGTACGAGCAGTACGTC. This translates into CASSGGLAGPYEQYV.

The chain is built from TRBV30 and TRBJ1-5, with D uncertain. Germline V gene sequence: CDR1 GTSNPN, CDR2 SVGIG (reference sequence). V was clipped by 1 base and J by 2 bases, with 9 bases between them. This CDR3 is 14 amino acids long. The CDR3 reads CAWSELERNQPQHF. The CDR3, as DNA: TGTGCCTGGAGTGAGTTAGAACGCAATCAGCCCCAGCATTTT.

The CDR3, as DNA: TGCGCCAGCAGCCCGCGTGATGGCCGCTTTAATGAAAAACTGTTTTTT. Translated: CASSPRDGRFNEKLFF. The chain couples TRBV5-1 to TRBJ1-4, with D hard to call. This CDR3 region has 16 residues. With 4 bases removed from V and 4 bases from J, the gap between germline ends came to 17 bases. Germline assignment: CDR1 SGHRS and CDR2 YFSETQ.

With regard to this clonotype: At one end the junction does not follow the germline gene, possibly because of a read error. The chain employs TRBV5-1 and TRBJ1-4; D remains ambiguous. This CDR3 spans 14 amino acids. Germline V gene lookup returns CDR1 SGHRS and CDR2 YFSETQ. CDR3 in amino acids: CASSSGTTNEKRFF. CDR3 nucleotides: TGCGCCAGCAGCTCGGGCACAACTAATGAAAAACGGTTTTTT.